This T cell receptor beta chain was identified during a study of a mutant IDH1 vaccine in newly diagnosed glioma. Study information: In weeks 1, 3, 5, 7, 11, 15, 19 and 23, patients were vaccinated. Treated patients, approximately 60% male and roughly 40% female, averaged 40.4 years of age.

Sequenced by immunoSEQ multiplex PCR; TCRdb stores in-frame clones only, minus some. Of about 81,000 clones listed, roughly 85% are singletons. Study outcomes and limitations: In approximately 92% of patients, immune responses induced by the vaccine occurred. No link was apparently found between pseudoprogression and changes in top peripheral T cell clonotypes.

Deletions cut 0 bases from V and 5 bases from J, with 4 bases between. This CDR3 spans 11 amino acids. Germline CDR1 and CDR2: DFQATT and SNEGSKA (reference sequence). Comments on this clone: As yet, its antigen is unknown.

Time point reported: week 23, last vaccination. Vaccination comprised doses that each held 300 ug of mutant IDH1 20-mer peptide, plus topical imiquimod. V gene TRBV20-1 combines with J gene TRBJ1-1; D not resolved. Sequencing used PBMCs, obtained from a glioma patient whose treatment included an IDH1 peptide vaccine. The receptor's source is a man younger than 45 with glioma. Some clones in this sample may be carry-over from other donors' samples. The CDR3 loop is CSAREDTEAFF. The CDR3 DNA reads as TGCAGTGCTAGAGAGGATACTGAAGCTTTCTTT.